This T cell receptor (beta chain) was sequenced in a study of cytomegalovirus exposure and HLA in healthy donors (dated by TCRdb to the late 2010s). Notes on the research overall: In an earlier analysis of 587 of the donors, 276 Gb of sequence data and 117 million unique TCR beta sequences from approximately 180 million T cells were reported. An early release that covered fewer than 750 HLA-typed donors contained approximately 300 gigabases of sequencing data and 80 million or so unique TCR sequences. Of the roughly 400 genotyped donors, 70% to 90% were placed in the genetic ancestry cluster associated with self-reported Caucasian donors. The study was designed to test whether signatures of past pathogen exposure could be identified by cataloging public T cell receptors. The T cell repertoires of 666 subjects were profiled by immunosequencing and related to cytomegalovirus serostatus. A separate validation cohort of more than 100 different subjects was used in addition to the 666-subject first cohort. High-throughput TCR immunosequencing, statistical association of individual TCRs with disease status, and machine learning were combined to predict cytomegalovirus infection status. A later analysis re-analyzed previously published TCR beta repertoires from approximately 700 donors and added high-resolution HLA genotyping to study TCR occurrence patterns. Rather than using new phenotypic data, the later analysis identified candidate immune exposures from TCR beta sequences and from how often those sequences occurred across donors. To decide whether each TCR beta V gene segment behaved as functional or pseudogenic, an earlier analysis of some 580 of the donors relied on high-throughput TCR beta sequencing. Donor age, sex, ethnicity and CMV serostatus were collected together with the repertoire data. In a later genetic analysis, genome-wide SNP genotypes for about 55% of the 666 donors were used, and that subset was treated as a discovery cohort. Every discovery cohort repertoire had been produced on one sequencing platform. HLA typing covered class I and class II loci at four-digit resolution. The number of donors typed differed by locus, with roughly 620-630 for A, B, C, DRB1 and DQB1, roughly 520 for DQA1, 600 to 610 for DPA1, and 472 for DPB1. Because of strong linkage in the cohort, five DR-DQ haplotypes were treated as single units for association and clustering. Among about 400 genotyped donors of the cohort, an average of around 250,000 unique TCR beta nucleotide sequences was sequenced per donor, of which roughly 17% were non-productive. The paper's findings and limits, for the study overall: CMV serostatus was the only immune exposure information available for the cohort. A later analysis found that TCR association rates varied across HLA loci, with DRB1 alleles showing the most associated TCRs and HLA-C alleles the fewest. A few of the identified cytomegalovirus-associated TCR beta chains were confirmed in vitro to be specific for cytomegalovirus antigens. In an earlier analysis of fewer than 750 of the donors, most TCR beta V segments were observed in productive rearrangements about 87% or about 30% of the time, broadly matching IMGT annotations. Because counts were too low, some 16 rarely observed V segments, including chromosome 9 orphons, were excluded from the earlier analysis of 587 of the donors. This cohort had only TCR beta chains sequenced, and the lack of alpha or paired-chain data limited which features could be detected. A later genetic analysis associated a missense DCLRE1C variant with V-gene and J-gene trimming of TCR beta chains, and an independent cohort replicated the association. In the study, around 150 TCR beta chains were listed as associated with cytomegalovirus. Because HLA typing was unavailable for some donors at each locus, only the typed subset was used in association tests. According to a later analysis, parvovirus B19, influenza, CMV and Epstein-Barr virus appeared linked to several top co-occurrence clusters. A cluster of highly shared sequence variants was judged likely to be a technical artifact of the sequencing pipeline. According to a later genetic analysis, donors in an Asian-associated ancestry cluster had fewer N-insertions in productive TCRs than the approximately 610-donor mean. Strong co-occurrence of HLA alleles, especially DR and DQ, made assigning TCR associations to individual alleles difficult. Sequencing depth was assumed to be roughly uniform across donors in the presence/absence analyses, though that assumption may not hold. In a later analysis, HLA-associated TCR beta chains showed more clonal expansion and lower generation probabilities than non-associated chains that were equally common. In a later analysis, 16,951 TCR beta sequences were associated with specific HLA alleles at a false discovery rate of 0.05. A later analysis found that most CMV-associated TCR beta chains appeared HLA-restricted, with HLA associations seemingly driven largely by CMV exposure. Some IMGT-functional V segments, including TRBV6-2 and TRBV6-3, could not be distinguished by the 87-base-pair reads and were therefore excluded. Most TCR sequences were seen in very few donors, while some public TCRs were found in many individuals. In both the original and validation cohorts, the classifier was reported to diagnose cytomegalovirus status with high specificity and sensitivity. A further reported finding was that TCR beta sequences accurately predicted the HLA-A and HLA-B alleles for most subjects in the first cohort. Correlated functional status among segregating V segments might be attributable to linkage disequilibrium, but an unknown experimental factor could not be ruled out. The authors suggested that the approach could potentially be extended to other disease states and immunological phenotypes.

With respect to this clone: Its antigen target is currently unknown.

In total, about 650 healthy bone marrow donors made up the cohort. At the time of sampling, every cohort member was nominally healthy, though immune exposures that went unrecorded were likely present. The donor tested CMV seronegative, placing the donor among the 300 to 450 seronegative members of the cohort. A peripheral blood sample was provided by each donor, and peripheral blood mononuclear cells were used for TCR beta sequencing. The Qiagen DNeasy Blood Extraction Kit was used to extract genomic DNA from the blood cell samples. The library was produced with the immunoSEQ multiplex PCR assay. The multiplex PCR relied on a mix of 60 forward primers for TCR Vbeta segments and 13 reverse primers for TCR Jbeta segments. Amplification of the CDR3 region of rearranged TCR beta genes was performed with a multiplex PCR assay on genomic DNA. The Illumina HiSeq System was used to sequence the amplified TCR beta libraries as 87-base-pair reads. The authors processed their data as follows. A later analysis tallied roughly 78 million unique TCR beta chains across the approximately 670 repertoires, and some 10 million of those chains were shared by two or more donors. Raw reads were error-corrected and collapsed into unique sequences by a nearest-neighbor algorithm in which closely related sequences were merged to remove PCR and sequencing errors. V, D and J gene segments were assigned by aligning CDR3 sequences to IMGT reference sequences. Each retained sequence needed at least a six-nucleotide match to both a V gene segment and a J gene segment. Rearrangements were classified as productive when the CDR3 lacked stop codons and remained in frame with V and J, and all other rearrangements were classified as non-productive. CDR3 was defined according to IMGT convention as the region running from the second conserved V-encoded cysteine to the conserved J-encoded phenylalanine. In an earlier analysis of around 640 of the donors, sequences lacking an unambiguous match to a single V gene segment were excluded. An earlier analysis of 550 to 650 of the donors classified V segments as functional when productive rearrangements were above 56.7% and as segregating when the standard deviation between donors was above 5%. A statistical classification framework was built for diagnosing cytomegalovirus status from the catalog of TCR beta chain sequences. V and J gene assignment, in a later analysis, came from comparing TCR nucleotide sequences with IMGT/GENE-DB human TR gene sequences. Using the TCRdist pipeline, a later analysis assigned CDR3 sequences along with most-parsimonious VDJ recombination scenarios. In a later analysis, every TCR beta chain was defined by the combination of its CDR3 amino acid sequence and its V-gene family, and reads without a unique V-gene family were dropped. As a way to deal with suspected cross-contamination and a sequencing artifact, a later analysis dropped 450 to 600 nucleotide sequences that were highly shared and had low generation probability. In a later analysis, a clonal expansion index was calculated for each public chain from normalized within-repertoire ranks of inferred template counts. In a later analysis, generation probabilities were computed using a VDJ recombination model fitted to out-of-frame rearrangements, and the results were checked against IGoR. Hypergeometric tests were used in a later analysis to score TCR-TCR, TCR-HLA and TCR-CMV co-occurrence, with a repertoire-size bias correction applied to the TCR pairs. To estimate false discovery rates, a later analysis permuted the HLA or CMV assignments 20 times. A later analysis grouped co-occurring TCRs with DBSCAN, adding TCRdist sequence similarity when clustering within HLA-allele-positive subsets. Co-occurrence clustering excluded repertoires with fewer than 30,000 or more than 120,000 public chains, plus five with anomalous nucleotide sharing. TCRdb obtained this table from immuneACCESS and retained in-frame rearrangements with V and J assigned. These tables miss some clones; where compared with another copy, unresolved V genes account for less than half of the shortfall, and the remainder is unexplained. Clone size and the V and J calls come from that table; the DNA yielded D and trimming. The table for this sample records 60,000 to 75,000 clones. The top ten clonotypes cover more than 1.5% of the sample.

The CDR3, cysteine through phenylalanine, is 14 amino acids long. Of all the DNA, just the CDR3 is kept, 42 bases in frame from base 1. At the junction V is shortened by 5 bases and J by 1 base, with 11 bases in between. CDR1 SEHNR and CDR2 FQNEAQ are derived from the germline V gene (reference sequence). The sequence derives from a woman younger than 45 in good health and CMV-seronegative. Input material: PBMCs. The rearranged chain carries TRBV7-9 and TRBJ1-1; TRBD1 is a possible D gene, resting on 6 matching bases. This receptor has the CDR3 CASSTTGRNTEAFF. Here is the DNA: TGTGCCAGCAGCACTACAGGGAGGAACACTGAAGCTTTCTTT.